The TCR beta chain under discussion was sequenced for a study of cytomegalovirus exposure and HLA in healthy donors. Libraries were prepared by immunoSEQ multiplex PCR; TCRdb keeps only in-frame clonotypes and omits some of them. The repertoire holds fewer than 250,000 clones, with 80% to 85% as singletons. The CDR3 runs to 13 residues. Trimming took off 6 bases at V and 5 bases at J, with 14 bases between the two ends. Germline V gene sequence: CDR1 SGHRS, CDR2 YFSETQ. The gene calls are TRBV5-1 and TRBJ1-1; D unclear. The clonotype comes from a woman in her thirties in good health and CMV-seropositive. Sequenced: PBMCs. The CDR3 region has the DNA TGCGCCAGCAAATCGTCCGCGGGGACTGAAGCTTTCTTT. Amino acid sequence: CASKSSAGTEAFF.